This T cell receptor (beta chain) was found in a study of T-cell reconstitution after alpha-beta-depleted transplantation in children. Study-wide results and caveats: Several hundred expanded graft clones reportedly were the source of alpha-beta T cells about two months after transplant. T-cell counts and diversity at one year following transplant were attributed mainly to newly produced T cells. Surviving recipient cells, namely T cells and thymic progenitors, were the source of high day-60 TCRbeta diversity in some patients.

A library of TCRbeta sequences, prepared with unique molecular identifiers, was generated. From the PCR reads, TCRdb called clonotypes with MiXCR, one entry per CDR3 protein. In the table there are about 830,000 distinct CDR3 sequences, 15% to 20% of which are singletons. Points on this clonotype: Its cognate antigen is unknown.

This CDR3 comprises 16 residues. The germline CDR1 and CDR2 sequences are SGHRS and YFSETQ. V lost 5 bases and J lost 3; bases outside the gene matches: 8. The sequence derives from a male patient younger than 18 who had a stem cell transplant for acute lymphoblastic leukemia, so the T cells may come from the graft donor. The sample here was PBMCs, mostly from graft donor cells, taken 360 days after TCRalphabeta/CD19-depleted stem cell transplant. This sequence joins TRBV5-1 and TRBJ2-3; 11 positions agree with TRBD1. The CDR3 sequence is CASRGPGQGGTDTQYF. CDR3 nucleotides: TGCGCCAGCAGAGGACCGGGACAGGGGGGGACAGATACGCAGTATTTT.